Below, 17 T cell receptor beta chains from the same sample are listed, as sequenced in a study of T-cell reconstitution after alpha-beta-depleted transplantation in children. The TCRbeta library incorporated unique molecular identifiers. Using its own MiXCR run on the PCR reads, TCRdb lists one record per CDR3 protein. The sample lists approximately 350,000 distinct CDR3 sequences, over 9% occurring once. Sequencing used PBMCs from the stem cell graft donor, obtained from the stem cell graft. The receptor set was obtained from a human donor who donated a stem cell graft to a child with acute lymphoblastic leukemia.

A few counts support this clonotype. The chain is built from TRBV12-3 or TRBV12-4 and TRBJ2-7; 8 bases are a match to TRBD1. The CDR3 contains 14 residues. J gave up 6 bases and V 5 bases, and 9 bases lay outside the gene matches. The CDR3 DNA is TGTGCCAGCAGTCCAGGGGGCTCGGCGGGCGAGCAGTACTTC. Amino acids: CASSPGGSAGEQYF.

This clonotype was observed a handful of times. CDR3 DNA sequence: TGTGCCAGCAGCCAGCGCGGGGGGGGGAACAATGAGCAGTTCTTC. It codes for CASSQRGGGNNEQFF. This chain uses TRBV3-1 with TRBJ2-1, with 9 bases identical to TRBD2. Germline trimming cut 3 bases from V and 5 bases from J; bases unmatched to any gene: 5. The germline V gene has CDR1 LGHDT and CDR2 YNNKEL (reference sequence). The CDR3 is 15 amino acids.

This clonotype has only a few counts. This chain joins TRBV4-3 and TRBJ2-3; weak D call: TRBD2 (6 bases). The CDR3 covers 18 residues. Per germline, CDR1 LGHNA and CDR2 YSLEER. V lost 0 bases and J lost 3, with 19 bases in between. The CDR3 nucleotides are TGCGCCAGCAGCCAAGATTCCGGGAGAGGTATTTTGACAGATACGCAGTATTTT. Amino acid sequence: CASSQDSGRGILTDTQYF.

This clonotype was seen more than once but under ten times. The rearrangement links TRBV4-1 to TRBJ2-7; D is unresolved. Germline values: CDR1 MGHRA, CDR2 YSYEKL. The CDR3 sequence is 14 residues long. Between the trimmed V and J ends, which lost 0 bases and 5 bases, there was a span of 11 bases. CDR3 in amino acids: CASSQEPRSDEQYF. For the CDR3, the DNA is TGCGCCAGCAGCCAAGAGCCCCGTAGTGACGAGCAGTACTTC.

As concerns this clonotype: A much bigger clone sits one base away, suggesting this may be a read error. The chain links TRBV25-1 to TRBJ1-1; 7 nucleotides match TRBD1. CDR1 is MGHDK and CDR2 is SYGVNS in the germline V gene. This CDR3 is built from 15 residues. The CDR3: CASSRRAGGKTEVFF. As DNA, the CDR3 is TGTGCCAGCAGTAGGCGAGCAGGGGGGAAGACTGAAGTTTTCTTT.

The chain uses TRBV7-8 and TRBJ2-5, with D tentatively TRBD1 (6 bases). The CDR3 runs 13 residues. V lost 5 bases to trimming and J lost 0 bases, with 7 bases between them. Germline V lookup: CDR1 SGHVS, CDR2 FQNEAQ. The CDR3 DNA follows: TGTGCCAGCAGCCCAGGGGACCAAGAGACCCAGTACTTC. Translation gives CASSPGDQETQYF.

In its sample, this clonotype was seen a few times. The chain combines TRBV2 with TRBJ1-2; the D gene is possibly TRBD1 (5 bases). The CDR3 is 13 amino acids. With 7 bases removed from V and 3 bases from J, the gap between germline ends came to 12 bases. CDR1 and CDR2 (germline): SNHLY, FYNNEI. DNA for the CDR3: TGTGCCAGCAAAACAGGAGTTTACTATGGCTACACCTTC. Its translation: CASKTGVYYGYTF.

This clonotype came up a few times. The chain recombines TRBV18 with TRBJ1-1; D not resolved. V was clipped by 6 bases and J by 3 bases, with 11 bases between them. The length of the CDR3 is 13 residues. Germline V gene lookup returns CDR1 KGHSH and CDR2 LQKENI. The CDR3 here is CASSPKSDTEAFF. CDR3 nucleotide sequence: TGTGCCAGCTCCCCCAAGTCCGACACTGAAGCTTTCTTT. Complete variable domain (other parts from reference TRBV18 and TRBJ1-1): NAGVMQNPRHLVRRRGQEARLRCSPMKGHSHVYWYRQLPEEGLKFMVYLQKENIIDESGMPKERFSAEFPKEGPSILRIQQVVRGDSAAYFCASSPKSDTEAFFGQGTRLTVV.

This clonotype was seen more than once but under ten times. The chain combines TRBV6-1 with TRBJ1-2, with TRBD1 identical over 8 bases. Looked up from germline, CDR1 is MNHNS and CDR2 is SASEGT. CDR3 length: 14 amino acids. V lost 10 bases and J lost 8; bases outside the gene matches: 15. This chain's CDR3 is CATLSDRAREGYTF. The CDR3, as DNA: TGTGCCACCTTATCGGACAGGGCGAGGGAAGGCTACACCTTC.

This clonotype was counted many times. The gene calls are TRBV5-1 and TRBJ2-6; TRBD1 aligns across 7 bases. V shed 4 bases and J 1 base; nucleotides not matched to a gene: 2. The CDR3 is 15 amino acids. Looked up from germline, CDR1 is SGHRS and CDR2 is YFSETQ. The DNA for the CDR3 is TGCGCCAGCAGCATACAGGGGTCTGGGGCCAACGTCCTGACTTTC. Encoded protein: CASSIQGSGANVLTF.

This clonotype was observed a handful of times. The J gene is TRBJ2-2, the V gene TRBV12-5; TRBD1 agrees at 8 bases. Losses at the gene ends were 0 bases for V and 4 bases for J; bases not matched to a gene: 1. The germline CDR1 and CDR2 sequences are LGHNT and FRNRAP. This CDR3 region has 15 residues. CDR3 region: CASGLVTGGTGELFF. Written as DNA, the CDR3 is TGTGCTAGTGGTTTGGTAACAGGGGGCACCGGGGAGCTGTTTTTT.

This clonotype appeared a few times. The chain employs TRBV7-2 and TRBJ2-5; 10 bases fit TRBD2. With V trimmed by 2 bases and J by 5 bases, 5 bases remained unmatched. Germline-derived CDR1 and CDR2 are SGHTA and FQGNSA. This CDR3 has 15 amino acids. CDR3 in amino acids: CASSLLAGASETQYF. The CDR3 coding sequence is TGTGCCAGCAGCTTACTAGCGGGAGCTAGCGAGACCCAGTACTTC.

For this clonotype: A much larger clonotype is one base distant, so this may be a read error. This chain connects TRBV11-1 to TRBJ2-7, with 7 bases aligning to TRBD2. Trimming cost V 2 bases and J 2 bases; bases outside gene matches: 3. Germline values: CDR1 SGHAT, CDR2 FQDESV (reference sequence). The CDR3 loop spans 14 amino acids. The CDR3 protein is CASSLLGGAYEQYF. In DNA, the CDR3 is TGTGCCAGCAGCTTACTGGGGGGGGCCTACGAGCAGTACTTC.

This clonotype occurred a few times. The rearrangement joins TRBV12-3 or TRBV12-4 to TRBJ1-2; D might be TRBD1 (6 bases). The CDR3 covers 13 residues. Trimming removed 6 bases at V and 8 bases at J, with 16 bases between. The CDR3 spells CASSPVVGGGYTF. Here the CDR3 DNA reads TGTGCCAGCAGCCCCGTTGTGGGGGGCGGCTACACCTTC.

The rearrangement joins TRBV18 to TRBJ2-5, with 8 nucleotides matching TRBD2. V lost 4 bases, J lost 7 bases, and 11 bases stayed unmatched. The CDR3 consists of 15 residues. CDR1 and CDR2 from the germline V gene are KGHSH and LQKENI. CDR3 protein: CASSRNSGTLGTQYF. The CDR3 region has the DNA TGTGCCAGCTCACGAAATAGCGGGACCTTGGGGACCCAGTACTTC.

In this sample, this clonotype turned up many times. This rearrangement joins TRBV29-1 to TRBJ2-1, with D possibly matching TRBD2 (5 bases). The length of the CDR3 is 13 residues. The germline V and J ends were trimmed by 4 bases and 5 bases, with 12 bases remaining between them. CDR1 is SQVTM and CDR2 is ANQGSEA in the germline V gene. Here the CDR3 DNA reads TGCAGCGTTGTGAGGGTAGCTGACAATGAGCAGTTCTTC. Protein sequence: CSVVRVADNEQFF.

The chain recombines TRBV20-1 with TRBJ2-3; 9 bases agree with TRBD2. V lost 4 bases to trimming and J lost 2 bases; unmatched junction nucleotides: 1. This CDR3 is 13 amino acids long. CDR1 and CDR2 from the germline V gene are DFQATT and SNEGSKA (reference sequence). The chain's CDR3 is CSATSGVTDTQYF. The CDR3, as DNA: TGCAGTGCTACTAGCGGGGTCACAGATACGCAGTATTTT.